This T cell receptor beta chain was recovered during a study of T cell repertoires in cytomegalovirus infection. General study results and limits: The study identified carriers of CMV plus the relevant HLA from cumulative public TCR beta family frequency. HLA-C-restricted CMV-specific TCR beta clonotypes were dominant in the ex vivo response.

This clonotype was seen at least ten times. What it binds is not known. V lost 6 bases to trimming and J lost 3 bases; unmatched junction nucleotides: 5. CDR1 SGHTA and CDR2 FQGNSA come from the germline V gene. This CDR3 contains 15 residues. One entry per CDR3 protein results from TCRdb running MiXCR on the reads. The sample includes about 310,000 distinct CDR3 sequences, roughly a tenth of them seen just once. This TCR derives from a human donor in good health (CMV status not recorded). Some clones in this sample may be carry-over from other donors' samples. The chain recombines TRBV7-2 with TRBJ2-2; 9 bases line up with TRBD1. Input material: PBMCs. The chain's CDR3 is CASRRDRAYTGELFF. The CDR3, as DNA: TGTGCCAGCAGAAGGGACAGGGCCTACACCGGGGAGCTGTTTTTT.